Below are 14 T cell receptor beta chains sequenced from a single sample in a study of identical twins. One entry per CDR3 protein, called by TCRdb with MiXCR from the 5' RACE reads. There are roughly 480,000 distinct CDR3 sequences in the sample; about 24% occur only once, and around 3% lies in the top ten. These data were also filed under a second study, of T cells expressing NK-cell markers.

Material for sequencing was CD4+ T cells sorted from blood. Receptors were obtained from a woman aged 18-35 years in good health.

The chain combines TRBV9 with TRBJ1-2; no clear D. V lost 6 bases and J lost 3, with 9 bases in between. The CDR3 covers 12 residues. Germline-derived CDR1 and CDR2 are SGDLS and YYNGEE. In DNA, the CDR3 is TGTGCCAGCAAGGGCGGCGACTATGGCTACACCTTC. Protein product: CASKGGDYGYTF.

The rearrangement uses TRBV10-1 and TRBJ2-3; D may be TRBD2 (6 bases). The germline V gene has CDR1 WNHNN and CDR2 SYGVQD (reference sequence). The CDR3 spans 14 residues. Trimming took off 7 bases at V and 4 bases at J, with 15 bases between the two ends. CDR3 sequence (DNA): TGCGCCAGCACCGAGAGTAGGGACTCAGATACGCAGTATTTT. As protein: CASTESRDSDTQYF.

This clonotype was counted a few times. The chain combines TRBV10-3 with TRBJ2-2, with TRBD1 matching over 8 bases. CDR1 ENHRY and CDR2 SYGVKD come from the germline V gene. The CDR3 is 15 residues long. Unmatched junction bases numbered 6, after V lost 8 bases and J lost 1 base. Here the CDR3 reads CAILATGVNTGELFF. Written as DNA, the CDR3 is TGTGCCATCCTGGCGACAGGGGTGAACACCGGGGAGCTGTTTTTT.

The genes are TRBV5-1 and TRBJ2-2; no reliable D call. In germline, CDR1 is SGHRS, CDR2 YFSETQ. V lost 4 bases and J lost 6, with 13 bases in between. This CDR3 has 14 residues. CDR3 residues: CASSVLYKAGELFF. As DNA, the CDR3 is TGCGCCAGCAGCGTACTGTACAAGGCCGGGGAGCTGTTTTTT.

V is TRBV7-9 and J is TRBJ2-2; D is unclear. This CDR3 is built from 13 residues. Trimming removed 6 bases at V and 2 bases at J, with 7 bases between. CDR1 is SEHNR and CDR2 is FQNEAQ in the germline V gene (reference sequence). As DNA, the CDR3 is TGTGCCAGCAGTTCAGAAAACACCGGGGAGCTGTTTTTT. This encodes CASSSENTGELFF. The complete variable domain, with remaining parts taken from reference TRBV7-9 and TRBJ2-2, reads DTGVSQNPRHKITKRGQNVTFRCDPISEHNRLYWYRQTLGQGPEFLTYFQNEAQLEKSRLLSDRFSAERPKGSFSTLEIQRTEQGDSAMYLCASSSENTGELFFGEGSRLTVL.

The chain couples TRBV6-2 or TRBV6-3 to TRBJ2-1; 7 bases align to TRBD2. The J segment lost 9 bases and the V segment lost 2 bases, leaving 7 bases of the junction unmatched. This CDR3 region has 14 residues. In germline, CDR1 is MNHEY, CDR2 SVGEGT. In DNA form, the CDR3 reads TGTGCCAGCAGTTACGAAAGCGGGGTTTTTGAGCAGTTCTTC. It is translated as CASSYESGVFEQFF.

Only a few counts were recorded for this clonotype. The genes are TRBV3-1 and TRBJ2-3; the match to TRBD2 covers 14 bases. Germline V gene data show CDR1 as LGHDT and CDR2 as YNNKEL (reference sequence). The V and J ends lost 0 bases and 8 bases, in that order; junction bases with no gene match: 1. This CDR3 contains 15 residues. The CDR3 is CASSQDGTSGSTQYF. CDR3 coding DNA: TGTGCCAGCAGCCAAGACGGGACTAGCGGGAGTACGCAGTATTTT.

This clonotype was counted a few times. The V and J genes are TRBV2 and TRBJ2-1; 8 bases are shared with TRBD1. Germline CDR1 and CDR2: SNHLY and FYNNEI. The CDR3 extends over 14 amino acids. Trimming cost V 8 bases and J 4 bases; bases outside gene matches: 7. CDR3 DNA sequence: TGTGCCAGCGGGGACAGGCCGACTTACAATGAGCAGTTCTTC. Its protein is CASGDRPTYNEQFF.

This chain connects TRBV20-1 to TRBJ2-7; a possible D gene is TRBD2 (5 bases). The V and J ends lost 3 bases and 0 bases respectively, with 12 bases between them. Per germline, CDR1 DFQATT and CDR2 SNEGSKA (reference sequence). This CDR3 has 14 amino acids. In DNA form, the CDR3 reads TGCAGTGCTAGCCGCGAGGGAAGCTCCTACGAGCAGTACTTC. Protein: CSASREGSSYEQYF.

The chain combines TRBV7-9 with TRBJ1-6; the match to TRBD1 covers 10 bases. The CDR3 sequence is 13 residues long. Looked up from germline, CDR1 is SEHNR and CDR2 is FQNEAQ (reference sequence). V dropped 11 bases and J dropped 7; count of bases not matched to a gene: 5. The CDR3 here is CAVGQGDNSPLHF. The CDR3 DNA follows: TGTGCCGTCGGACAGGGGGACAATTCACCCCTCCACTTT.

The chain is built from TRBV6-1 and TRBJ2-7, with D perhaps matching TRBD2 (5 bases). CDR1 and CDR2 (germline): MNHNS, SASEGT. The CDR3 has 14 residues. Trimming took off 8 bases at V and 4 bases at J, with 18 bases between the two ends. CDR3 loop: CASDPTPGLYEQYF. In nucleotides, the CDR3 is TGTGCCAGCGACCCCACCCCGGGATTATACGAGCAGTACTTC.

This chain connects TRBV20-1 to TRBJ2-5; D uncertain. The CDR3 runs 13 residues. V gave up 6 bases and J gave up 5 bases, with 16 bases separating them. Germline V gives CDR1 DFQATT, CDR2 SNEGSKA (reference sequence). CDR3 loop: CSANPRQWETQYF. In DNA, the CDR3 is TGCAGTGCAAACCCCCGTCAGTGGGAGACCCAGTACTTC.

V usage is TRBV27 and J usage is TRBJ1-5; a weak D match, TRBD1 (6 bases). From germline, CDR1 is MNHEY and CDR2 SMNVEV (reference sequence). This CDR3 region has 14 residues. Trimming cost V 7 bases and J 2 bases, with 12 bases left between them. CDR3 coding DNA: TGTGCCAGCACTGGGGCAGGGGGCAATCAGCCCCAGCATTTT. Its protein product is CASTGAGGNQPQHF.

This clonotype has just a few counts. The chain combines TRBV27 with TRBJ2-5; 9 nucleotides align to TRBD1. Germline CDR1 and CDR2: MNHEY and SMNVEV (reference sequence). Trimming cost V 5 bases and J 2 bases; bases outside gene matches: 6. CDR3 size: 15 residues. CDR3 bases: TGTGCCAGCAGTACCCGGACAGGGGTACAAGAGACCCAGTACTTC. The encoded protein is CASSTRTGVQETQYF.